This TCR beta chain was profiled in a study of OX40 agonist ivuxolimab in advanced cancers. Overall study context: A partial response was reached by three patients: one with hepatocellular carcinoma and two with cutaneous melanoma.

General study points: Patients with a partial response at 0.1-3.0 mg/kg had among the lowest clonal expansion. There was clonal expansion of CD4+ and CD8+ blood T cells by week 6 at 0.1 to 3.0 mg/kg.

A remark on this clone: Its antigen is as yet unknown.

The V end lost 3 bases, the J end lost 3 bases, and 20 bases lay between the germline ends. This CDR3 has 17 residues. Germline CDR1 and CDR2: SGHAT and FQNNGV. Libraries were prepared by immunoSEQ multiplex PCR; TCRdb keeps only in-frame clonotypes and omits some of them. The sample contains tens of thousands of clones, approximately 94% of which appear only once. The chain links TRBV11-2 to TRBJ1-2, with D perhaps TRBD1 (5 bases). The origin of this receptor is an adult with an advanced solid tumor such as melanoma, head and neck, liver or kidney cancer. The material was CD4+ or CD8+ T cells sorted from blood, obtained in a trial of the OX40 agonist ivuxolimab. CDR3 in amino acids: CASSFTGGSGWDYGYTF. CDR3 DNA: TGTGCCAGCAGCTTTACGGGGGGGTCAGGATGGGACTATGGCTACACCTTC. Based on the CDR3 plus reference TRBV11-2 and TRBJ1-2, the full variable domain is EAGVAQSPRYKIIEKRQSVAFWCNPISGHATLYWYQQILGQGPKLLIQFQNNGVVDDSQLPKDRFSAERLKGVDSTLKIQPAKLEDSAVYLCASSFTGGSGWDYGYTFGSGTRLTVV.